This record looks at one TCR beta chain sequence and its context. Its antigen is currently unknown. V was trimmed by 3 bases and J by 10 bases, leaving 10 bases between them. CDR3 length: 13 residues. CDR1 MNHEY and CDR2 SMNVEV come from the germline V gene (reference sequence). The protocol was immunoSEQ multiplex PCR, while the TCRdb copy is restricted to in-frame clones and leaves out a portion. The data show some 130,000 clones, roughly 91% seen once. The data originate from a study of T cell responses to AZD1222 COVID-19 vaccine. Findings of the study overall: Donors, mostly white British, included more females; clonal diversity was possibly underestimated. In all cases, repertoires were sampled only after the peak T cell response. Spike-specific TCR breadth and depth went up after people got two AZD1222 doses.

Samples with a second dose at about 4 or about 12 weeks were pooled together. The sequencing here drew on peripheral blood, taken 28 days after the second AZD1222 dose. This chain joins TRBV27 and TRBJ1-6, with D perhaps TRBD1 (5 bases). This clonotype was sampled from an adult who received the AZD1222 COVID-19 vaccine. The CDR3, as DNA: TGTGCCAGCAGTTTGGGGGGGAGGTCACCCCTCCACTTT. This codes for CASSLGGRSPLHF.